The rows below give T cell receptor beta chains drawn from one sample of a study of beta chain features in type 1 diabetes. The repertoire was sequenced with immunoSEQ multiplex PCR; TCRdb's copy has only in-frame clones and lacks some. The profile shows tens of thousands of clones, 25% to 35% of them singletons. The sequenced material came from stem cell memory CD4+ T cells from blood. All receptors come from a woman aged 18 to 35 in good health. CDR3s include the opening cysteine and the closing phenylalanine or tryptophan. D genes are given only for firm matches. Rows give clone size only sometimes, using once, few, many, or a class for an expanded clone.

abundance	v_gene	d_gene	j_gene	CDR3aa	CDR3nt
few	TRBV19	TRBD1	TRBJ1-5	CATLRGLGQPQHF	TGTGCCACCCTAAGGGGGCTGGGTCAGCCCCAGCATTTT
NA	TRBV15	NA	TRBJ2-7	CATSRDFNRNYEQYF	TGTGCCACCAGCAGAGATTTTAACAGAAACTACGAGCAGTACTTC
NA	TRBV30	TRBD1	TRBJ2-2	CAWSVQGTGELFF	TGTGCCTGGAGTGTACAGGGGACCGGGGAGCTGTTTTTT
NA	TRBV18	NA	TRBJ1-2	CASSPPDTASIGYTF	TGTGCCAGCTCACCACCAGATACCGCCTCTATAGGCTACACCTTC
few	TRBV28	TRBD2	TRBJ2-1	CASRTIHAGEVNNEQFF	TGTGCCAGCAGGACAATCCATGCGGGAGAGGTGAACAATGAGCAGTTCTTC
NA	TRBV7-9	NA	TRBJ1-2	CASSLNPMNYGYTF	TGTGCCAGCAGCCTAAATCCTATGAACTATGGCTACACCTTC
NA	TRBV5-4	TRBD2	TRBJ2-7	CASSSGGGYEQYF	TGTGCCAGCAGCTCCGGCGGGGGATACGAGCAGTACTTC
NA	TRBV7-8	NA	TRBJ2-5	CASSLRVRGETQYF	TGTGCCAGCAGCTTACGAGTCCGCGGAGAGACCCAGTACTTC
few	TRBV10-3	TRBD1	TRBJ2-7	CAIGPGQGIYEQYF	TGTGCCATCGGGCCGGGACAGGGCATTTACGAGCAGTACTTC
NA	TRBV12-5	TRBD1	TRBJ1-4	CASGEDRVNEKLFF	TGTGCTAGTGGTGAAGACAGGGTTAATGAAAAACTGTTTTTT
NA	TRBV7-9	NA	TRBJ2-7	CASRSQQGREQYF	TGTGCCAGCAGATCCCAACAGGGTCGCGAGCAGTACTTC
few	TRBV5-6	TRBD1	TRBJ2-7	CASSTTGAEQYF	TGTGCCAGCAGCACGACAGGGGCCGAGCAGTACTTC
NA	TRBV5-5	TRBD1	TRBJ1-2	CASSPTGLNGYTF	TGTGCCAGCAGCCCGACAGGGCTGAATGGCTACACCTTC
few	TRBV29-1	TRBD2	TRBJ2-7	CSVTGLAGVLSYEQYF	TGCAGCGTTACAGGGCTAGCGGGAGTCTTATCTTACGAGCAGTACTTC
NA	TRBV18	NA	TRBJ1-3	CASSPGTGAGNTIYF	TGTGCCAGCTCACCAGGCACGGGGGCTGGAAACACCATATATTTT
NA	TRBV14	NA	TRBJ2-5	CASSHLRDIEETQYF	TGTGCCAGCAGTCATCTCAGGGATATTGAAGAGACCCAGTACTTC
NA	TRBV2	NA	TRBJ2-5	CASSGEVEETQYF	TGTGCCAGCAGTGGGGAGGTAGAAGAGACCCAGTACTTC
NA	TRBV6-1	NA	TRBJ1-1	CASIATVNTEAFF	TGTGCCAGCATCGCGACAGTGAACACTGAAGCTTTCTTT
few	TRBV7-2	NA	TRBJ1-2	CASSLQAGGYTF	TGTGCCAGCAGCTTACAGGCAGGAGGCTACACCTTC
NA	TRBV11-2	NA	TRBJ2-1	CASSLAGSSYNEQFF	TGTGCCAGCAGCTTAGCGGGTAGCTCCTACAATGAGCAGTTCTTC
NA	TRBV2	TRBD1	TRBJ2-2	CASSPTGGWRNTGELFF	TGTGCCAGCAGCCCTACAGGGGGCTGGCGGAACACCGGGGAGCTGTTTTTT